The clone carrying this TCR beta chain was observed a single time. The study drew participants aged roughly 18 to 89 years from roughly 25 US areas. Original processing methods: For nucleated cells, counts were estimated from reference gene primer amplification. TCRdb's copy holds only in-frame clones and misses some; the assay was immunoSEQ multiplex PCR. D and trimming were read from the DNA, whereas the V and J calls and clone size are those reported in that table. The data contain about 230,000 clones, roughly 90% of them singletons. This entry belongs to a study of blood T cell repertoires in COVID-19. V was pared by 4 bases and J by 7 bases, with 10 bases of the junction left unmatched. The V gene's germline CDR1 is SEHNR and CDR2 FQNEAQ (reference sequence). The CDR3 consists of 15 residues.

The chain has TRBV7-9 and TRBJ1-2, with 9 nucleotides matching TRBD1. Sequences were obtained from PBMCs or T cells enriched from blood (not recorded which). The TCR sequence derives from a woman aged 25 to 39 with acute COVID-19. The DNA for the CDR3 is TGTGCCAGCAGCTCAACCTCCGGGACAGGGCTTGGCTACACCTTC. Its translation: CASSSTSGTGLGYTF. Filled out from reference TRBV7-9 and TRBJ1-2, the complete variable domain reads DTGVSQNPRHKITKRGQNVTFRCDPISEHNRLYWYRQTLGQGPEFLTYFQNEAQLEKSRLLSDRFSAERPKGSFSTLEIQRTEQGDSAMYLCASSSTSGTGLGYTFGSGTRLTVV.